These 30 T cell receptor beta chains came from one sample sequenced in a study of OX40 agonist ivuxolimab in advanced cancers. The protocol was immunoSEQ multiplex PCR, while the TCRdb copy is restricted to in-frame clones and leaves out a portion. The data show approximately 38,000 clones, 65% to 90% seen once. This specimen was CD4+ or CD8+ T cells sorted from blood, taken in a trial of the OX40 agonist ivuxolimab. The receptors were gathered from an adult with an advanced solid tumor such as melanoma, head and neck, liver or kidney cancer.

The chain joins TRBV5-1 to TRBJ2-7; maybe TRBD1 (6 bases). Germline-derived CDR1 and CDR2 are SGHRS and YFSETQ. Between the trimmed V and J ends, which lost 0 bases and 5 bases, there was a span of 15 bases. There are 15 residues in the CDR3. The CDR3 DNA sequence: TGCGCCAGCAGCTTGGCCCGCACGGACAGCGACGAGCAGTACTTC. This sequence encodes CASSLARTDSDEQYF. Full variable domain (outside the CDR3, taken from reference TRBV5-1 and TRBJ2-7): KAGVTQTPRYLIKTRGQQVTLSCSPISGHRSVSWYQQTPGQGLQFLFEYFSETQRNKGNFPGRFSGRQFSNSRSEMNVSTLELGDSALYLCASSLARTDSDEQYFGPGTRLTVT.

The rearrangement uses TRBV29-1 and TRBJ2-5; D gene uncertain. CDR1 and CDR2 from the germline V gene are SQVTM and ANQGSEA. The V gene lost 6 bases and the J gene lost 0 bases, with 8 bases spanning the gap. The CDR3 totals 12 residues. The CDR3 spells CSVETHQETQYF. Here the CDR3 DNA reads TGCAGCGTCGAGACACACCAAGAGACCCAGTACTTC.

V gene TRBV9 combines with J gene TRBJ2-7; no firm D call. This CDR3 region has 14 residues. The ends were cut back, 0 bases at V and 3 bases at J, with 10 bases in the middle. Germline CDR1 is SGDLS and CDR2 is YYNGEE. CDR3 bases: TGTGCCAGCAGCGTAGGTGGAACCCACTACGAGCAGTACTTC. This gives the protein CASSVGGTHYEQYF.

V and J are TRBV30 and TRBJ1-2; D not resolved. CDR1 is GTSNPN, CDR2 SVGIG, per germline (reference sequence). The V gene lost 7 bases and the J gene lost 2 bases, with 8 bases spanning the gap. This CDR3 is built from 11 residues. The CDR3 spells CASTGNYGYTF. The CDR3 DNA sequence: TGTGCCTCAACGGGGAACTATGGCTACACCTTC. The complete variable domain, with remaining parts taken from reference TRBV30 and TRBJ1-2, reads SQTIHQWPATLVQPVGSPLSLECTVEGTSNPNLYWYRQAAGRGLQLLFYSVGIGQISSEVPQNLSASRPQDRQFILSSKKLLLSDSGFYLCASTGNYGYTFGSGTRLTVV.

The CDR3: CASSEGRTGDTEAFF. The DNA of the CDR3 is TGTGCCAGCAGCGAGGGACGAACCGGGGACACTGAAGCTTTCTTT. The genes are TRBV9 and TRBJ1-1; D is possibly TRBD1 (5 bases). CDR1 SGDLS and CDR2 YYNGEE come from the germline V gene. The V end lost 3 bases, the J end lost 3 bases, and 15 bases lay between the germline ends. The CDR3 loop spans 15 amino acids.

This clone occurred a few times. This chain links TRBV5-8 with TRBJ2-7; TRBD1 might be the D (6 bases). Germline lookup yields CDR1 SGHTS and CDR2 YDEGEE. Trimming stripped 5 bases from V and 4 bases from J, with 10 bases between. The CDR3 covers 12 residues. The CDR3 nucleotides read TGTGCCAGCAGACCGGGACATTACGAGCAGTACTTC. Translating gives CASRPGHYEQYF.

This clone showed up just once. V is TRBV6-4 and J is TRBJ2-1; 16 bases align to TRBD2. V was clipped by 6 bases and J by 3 bases; unmatched bases: 8. CDR3 length: 18 amino acids. In germline, CDR1 is MRHNA, CDR2 SNTAGT. The CDR3 region has the DNA TGTGCCAGCAGCGCCGGGACTAGCGGGAGGGCTAACTACAATGAGCAGTTCTTC. It is translated as CASSAGTSGRANYNEQFF.

The V call is TRBV7-3, the J call TRBJ2-1; D tentatively fits TRBD1 or TRBD2 (5 bases each). The CDR3 consists of 16 residues. The germline V gene encodes CDR1 SGHTA and CDR2 FQGTGA. V lost 4 bases to trimming and J lost 1 base, with 14 bases between them. The CDR3 loop is CASSSPGTDSYNEQFF. CDR3 bases: TGTGCCAGCAGCTCCCCCGGGACGGATTCCTACAATGAGCAGTTCTTC.

V usage is TRBV27 and J usage is TRBJ1-1, with TRBD1 as a possible D gene (5 bases). CDR1 is MNHEY, CDR2 SMNVEV, per germline (reference sequence). Trimming pared 7 bases from V and 1 base from J, leaving 16 bases between. The CDR3 totals 15 residues. The CDR3 sequence: CASIPTDRSNTEAFF. For the CDR3, the DNA is TGTGCCAGCATACCAACAGACAGATCGAACACTGAAGCTTTCTTT.

This chain uses TRBV7-9 with TRBJ2-7, with D perhaps matching TRBD1 (6 bases). Trimming removed 1 base at V and 9 bases at J, with 16 bases between. The germline gives CDR1 SEHNR, CDR2 FQNEAQ (reference sequence). The CDR3 is 14 residues long. The CDR3 is CASSLGSGAEGQYF. CDR3 in DNA: TGTGCCAGCAGCTTAGGGTCAGGGGCGGAAGGGCAGTACTTC.

This chain links TRBV9 with TRBJ2-7, with 10 bases that match TRBD2. This CDR3 has 15 residues. Germline CDR1 SGDLS, CDR2 YYNGEE. With 0 bases clipped from V and 5 bases from J, the junction kept 5 bases outside the gene matches. The CDR3 region is CASSVGASGSNEQYF. For the CDR3, the DNA is TGTGCCAGCAGCGTAGGGGCTAGCGGGAGTAACGAGCAGTACTTC. The whole variable domain, remainder taken from reference TRBV9 and TRBJ2-7, is DSGVTQTPKHLITATGQRVTLRCSPRSGDLSVYWYQQSLDQGLQFLIQYYNGEERAKGNILERFSAQQFPDLHSELNLSSLELGDSALYFCASSVGASGSNEQYFGPGTRLTVT.

The rearrangement uses TRBV7-9 and TRBJ2-5; D remains unclear. The CDR3 is 16 residues long. Germline CDR1 SEHNR, CDR2 FQNEAQ (reference sequence). Trimming pared 1 base from V and 1 base from J, leaving 13 bases between. The CDR3 DNA reads TGTGCCAGCAGCTTAGTTCCTGGCCGCACCCAAGAGACCCAGTACTTC. Translation: CASSLVPGRTQETQYF.

The chain is built from TRBV2 and TRBJ2-1, with a possible D match to TRBD2 (5 bases). Germline V gene data show CDR1 as SNHLY and CDR2 as FYNNEI. The CDR3 is made up of 13 amino acids. With 2 bases removed from V and 11 bases from J, the gap between germline ends came to 13 bases. In DNA, the CDR3 is TGTGCCAGCAGTGAACCCCCAGCGGTAAAGCAGTTCTTC. It yields the protein CASSEPPAVKQFF.

The chain links TRBV6-6 to TRBJ2-5, with TRBD1 matching over 7 bases. V shed 4 bases and J 11 bases; nucleotides not matched to a gene: 13. There are 14 residues in the CDR3. Germline loops: CDR1 MNHNY, CDR2 SVGAGI (reference sequence). The chain's CDR3 is CASSLERGQFEQYF. The CDR3 DNA reads TGTGCCAGCAGTTTGGAAAGGGGGCAATTTGAGCAGTACTTC.

This clone was picked up one time. The chain combines TRBV10-1 with TRBJ1-2; D call uncertain. The V gene lost 4 bases and the J gene lost 0 bases, with 9 bases spanning the gap. This CDR3 is built from 14 residues. The germline V gene encodes CDR1 WNHNN and CDR2 SYGVQD (reference sequence). In nucleotides, the CDR3 is TGCGCCAGCAGTGGAAACCTCGCTAACTATGGCTACACCTTC. Translation: CASSGNLANYGYTF.

This clone has a single count. J is TRBJ2-1 and V is TRBV7-7; no clear D. The CDR3 totals 13 residues. Trimming cost V 1 base and J 5 bases, with 6 bases left between them. Germline V gives CDR1 SSHAT, CDR2 FNYEAQ (reference sequence). Here the CDR3 DNA reads TGTGCCAGCAGCTTAGGTTCTGACAATGAGCAGTTCTTC. As protein: CASSLGSDNEQFF.

This chain uses TRBV5-1 with TRBJ2-3, with D perhaps TRBD2 (5 bases). The CDR3 loop spans 15 amino acids. CDR1 is SGHRS, CDR2 YFSETQ, per germline. V dropped 7 bases and J dropped 1 base, with 16 bases sitting between them. CDR3: CASRTFDAGTDTQYF. CDR3 nucleotides: TGCGCCAGCCGGACTTTTGATGCCGGCACAGATACGCAGTATTTT.

V and J are TRBV6-1 and TRBJ2-7; D is uncertain. The CDR3 is 11 amino acids. Germline assignment: CDR1 MNHNS and CDR2 SASEGT. The V end was cut by 3 bases, the J end by 3 bases, with 3 bases between. Here the CDR3 reads CASSDYYEQYF. The CDR3 nucleotides read TGTGCCAGCAGTGACTACTACGAGCAGTACTTC.

The V call is TRBV10-3, the J call TRBJ2-1; D is unresolved. Germline CDR1 and CDR2: ENHRY and SYGVKD. CDR3 length equals 15 residues. V was shortened by 4 bases and J by 0 bases, with 10 bases between the two germline ends. CDR3 residues: CAISVSTSSYNEQFF. The CDR3, as DNA: TGTGCCATCAGTGTGTCGACCAGCTCCTACAATGAGCAGTTCTTC.

The chain combines TRBV27 with TRBJ1-3; D is unclear. CDR3 size: 16 residues. With 3 bases removed from V and 4 bases from J, the gap between germline ends came to 16 bases. Germline V lookup: CDR1 MNHEY, CDR2 SMNVEV (reference sequence). The CDR3 DNA reads as TGTGCCAGCAGTTTTTCGCAGACACACCCGGGAAACACCATATATTTT. This gives the protein CASSFSQTHPGNTIYF.

The chain uses TRBV7-3 and TRBJ2-3; the D gene is possibly TRBD2 (6 bases). The CDR3 runs to 15 residues. The germline CDR1 and CDR2 sequences are SGHTA and FQGTGA. V was clipped by 3 bases and J by 4 bases, with 14 bases between them. This CDR3 is CASSFTSGESDTQYF. For the CDR3, the DNA is TGTGCCAGCAGCTTTACATCGGGGGAGTCAGATACGCAGTATTTT.

The CDR3 nucleotides read TGTGCCAGCAGCTTAACACAGGGGGGAGAGCAGTACTTC. Translating it yields CASSLTQGGEQYF. The V gene is TRBV5-6, the J gene TRBJ2-7, with 8 bases aligning to TRBD1. The germline gives CDR1 SGHDT, CDR2 YYEEEE. V trimming: 2 bases; J trimming: 7 bases; junction bases outside the gene matches: 5. This CDR3 comprises 13 residues.

J is TRBJ2-7 and V is TRBV27, with unresolved D. The CDR3 consists of 12 residues. Germline loops: CDR1 MNHEY, CDR2 SMNVEV (reference sequence). The V gene lost 3 bases and the J gene lost 2 bases, with 5 bases spanning the gap. This chain's CDR3 is CASSFNAYEQYF. The CDR3 DNA follows: TGTGCCAGCAGTTTTAACGCCTACGAGCAGTACTTC.

The V gene is TRBV7-9, the J gene TRBJ1-2; TRBD1 agrees at 7 bases. Losses at the gene ends were 1 base for V and 10 bases for J; bases not matched to a gene: 6. The CDR3 is 13 amino acids. Germline V gene sequence: CDR1 SEHNR, CDR2 FQNEAQ (reference sequence). The CDR3, as DNA: TGTGCCAGCAGCTTAGTAGGGACAGACGACTACACCTTC. It specifies CASSLVGTDDYTF.

The chain carries TRBV9 and TRBJ1-1; tentative D call: TRBD1 (5 bases). This CDR3 comprises 13 residues. Trimming cost V 7 bases and J 2 bases, with 12 bases left between them. CDR1 is SGDLS and CDR2 is YYNGEE in the germline V gene. CDR3 residues: CASAWGPNTEAFF. Here the CDR3 DNA reads TGTGCCAGCGCATGGGGCCCCAACACTGAAGCTTTCTTT.

This chain connects TRBV9 to TRBJ1-6, with TRBD1 matching 8 bases. The germline V gene encodes CDR1 SGDLS and CDR2 YYNGEE. The ends lost 3 bases at V and 8 bases at J; junction bases unmatched: 4. The CDR3 runs to 14 residues. The CDR3 loop is CASSGDRLDSPLHF. In DNA form, the CDR3 reads TGTGCCAGCAGCGGGGACAGGTTAGATTCACCCCTCCACTTT.

The V call is TRBV6-1, the J call TRBJ1-5, with D possibly matching TRBD1 (5 bases). Germline assignment: CDR1 MNHNS and CDR2 SASEGT. Trimming left V 6 bases short and J 6 bases short, with 15 bases between. This CDR3 region has 14 residues. The CDR3 region is CASSPGGGTQPQHF. The CDR3, as DNA: TGTGCCAGCAGCCCCGGGGGGGGTACTCAGCCCCAGCATTTT.

This chain uses TRBV10-3 with TRBJ2-3; the match to TRBD2 covers 7 bases. CDR1 ENHRY and CDR2 SYGVKD come from the germline V gene. Trimming at V came to 2 bases and at J to 1 base, leaving 9 bases not matched to a gene. The CDR3 totals 17 residues. CDR3 sequence reads: CAISEAGEGSGTDTQYF. CDR3 in DNA: TGTGCCATCAGTGAGGCCGGGGAGGGGTCTGGCACAGATACGCAGTATTTT.

The CDR3 reads CASSQDSLNTEAFF. CDR3 sequence (DNA): TGCGCCAGCAGCCAGGACAGCTTGAACACTGAAGCTTTCTTT. V usage is TRBV4-1 and J usage is TRBJ1-1, with D maybe TRBD1 (6 bases). The CDR3 length is 14 residues. Germline V lookup: CDR1 MGHRA, CDR2 YSYEKL. V lost 3 bases to trimming and J lost 0 bases, with 8 bases between them.

J is TRBJ1-5 and V is TRBV13; 8 bases map to TRBD1. The junction had 6 bases not matched to a gene; V was cut back by 5 bases and J by 6 bases. CDR1 is PRHDT, CDR2 FYEKMQ, per germline (reference sequence). The CDR3 is 14 amino acids. The CDR3 bases are TGTGCCAGCAGCCGGGGGACAGGAGGTCAGCCCCAGCATTTT. This sequence encodes CASSRGTGGQPQHF.